Listed below are T cell receptor beta chains from one sample, sequenced in a study of cytomegalovirus exposure and HLA in healthy donors. Data came from immunoSEQ multiplex PCR; TCRdb stores just in-frame clones and leaves some out. The sample holds about 140,000 clones, around 75% seen once. What was sequenced was PBMCs. The receptors come from a female donor in good health and CMV-seronegative. CDR3s leave out the opening cysteine and the closing phenylalanine or tryptophan. Some rows have no size entry. The others give once, few or many, or a class for an expanded clone.

TRBV2	-	13	ASEGDRAANQPQH
TRBV5-1	-	12	ASSYRDSSYEQY
TRBV5-1	once	14	ASSLKKTGTVYEQY
TRBV27	once	17	ASSAGTSGRIANTGELF
TRBV6-5	-	14	ASSWGLAGGYNEQF
TRBV10-3	-	15	AISEFETGSKPDTQY
TRBV6-6	-	12	ASALRVLTDTQY
TRBV2	-	13	ASSQPTGITYEQY
TRBV15	once	14	ATSSVGTSVTDTQY
TRBV28	-	12	ASSLTGSNTEAF
TRBV5-6	-	14	ASSRGTASGANVLT
TRBV6-6	-	12	ASSEGQNYNEQF
TRBV11-2	-	12	ASSPLTQNTEAF
TRBV19	-	11	ASKTAGRTEAF
TRBV27	-	14	ASSLLVGQGVAEAF
TRBV7-9	-	11	ASTPRGTGELF
TRBV27	few	12	ASSAGTVPYGYT
TRBV6-6	-	10	ASSYGANEQF
TRBV5-1	-	14	ASSSAGTGGEDEQF
TRBV28	-	11	ASSFGFSYEQY
TRBV4-2	-	14	ASSQAGTSSYNEQF
TRBV7-9	once	11	ASSLAPQEEQF
TRBV27	-	11	ASSLGAGQPQH
TRBV13	once	13	ASSSGQALNTEAF
TRBV5-5	few	13	ASSLLSGFGDTQY
TRBV28	few	15	ASSFRLAGVNYNEQF
TRBV4-1	-	12	ASSQVHSGREQF
TRBV27	-	12	ASRTSQIKYEQY
TRBV5-1	-	15	ASSPTISAGSTDTQY
TRBV5-1	once	14	ASSLRNGVADNEQF
TRBV5-6	-	11	ASSWTSGSKQF
TRBV5-1	few	13	ASSSGTSDSYEQY
TRBV7-8	-	14	ASSLGEGLTGNTIY
TRBV10-3	-	12	AISEGGGRSGAF
TRBV28	-	12	ASSLALVNQPQH
TRBV29-1	-	10	SVEDLRAEQF
TRBV5-4	-	9	ASSFGYEQF
TRBV2	-	12	ASSELVRTDTQY
TRBV19	-	12	ASSIDLATYEQY
TRBV6-1	-	12	ASSEMAGVETQY
TRBV27	-	13	ASSFSGGSSYEQY
TRBV7-2	-	12	ASSLDSRNTEAF
TRBV28	-	12	ASMIWTGNTEAF
TRBV30	-	10	AWSGGQDIQY
TRBV29-1	-	12	SVTGTSGNTEAF
TRBV28	-	11	ASSRRGVYEQY
TRBV5-1	-	13	ASQYVVGPDTEAF
TRBV20-1	few	9	SAGEVQPQH
TRBV6-5	few	14	ASSYGGKGVRTEQY
TRBV28	once	12	ASSRGQVNEKLF
TRBV7-9	-	12	ASSFDRDRAEAF
TRBV21-1	-	15	ASSKARDRGNTGELF
TRBV10-1	-	12	ASSEGQVSQPQH
TRBV6-5	-	14	ASSYSRSDSNQPQH
TRBV12-5	-	11	ASGASGRNEQF
TRBV2	-	14	ASRVGLAGGSYEQY
TRBV5-4	-	12	ASSSSGRNTEAF